This TCR beta chain was sequenced for a study of CD8+CD57+ T cells in acquired aplastic anemia. The CDR3 spans 14 residues. In germline, CDR1 is SGHTA, CDR2 FQGNSA. Worth noting for this clonotype: At one of its ends the junction is not consistent with the germline gene, which may arise from a read error.

The template for TCR beta VDJ and CDR3 sequence profiling was genomic DNA. MiXCR, applied by TCRdb to the reads, yields one record per CDR3 protein. The data show around 200,000 distinct CDR3 sequences, 48% seen once. The authors sequenced patients whose flow cytometry had shown CD8+CD57+ cell expansion. The sequenced sample consisted of sorted CD4+, CD8+, or CD8+CD57+ T cells (not recorded which) from PBMCs. This rearrangement joins TRBV7-2 to TRBJ1-3; D call uncertain. The TCR sequence derives from a human donor with aplastic anemia. CDR3 sequence: CASSFPASGNTIYF. In DNA, the CDR3 is TGTGCCAGCAGCTTCCCAGCCTCTGGGAACACCATATATTTT.